Each of the 18 T cell receptor beta chains below was sequenced from the same sample in a study of vaccination and CD4 T cells after COVID-19. Treatment described: approximately nine-day PBMC culture with coronavirus spike peptide pools or control peptides (ViraFEST assay). With the Oncomine TCR Beta short-read assay, DNA from cultured CD4+ T cells was sequenced. TCRdb recomputed calls from the PCR reads with MiXCR, one row per CDR3 protein. The data hold approximately 18,000 distinct CDR3 sequences, with 40% to 55% observed a single time. No antigen has been identified for these receptors. The sequencing here drew on CD4+ T cells from blood, cultured in vitro, taken after SARS-CoV-2 vaccination. Source of these receptors: a human donor who had recovered from COVID-19.

This clonotype appeared a few times. The V and J genes are TRBV20-1 and TRBJ1-5; weak D call: TRBD1 (5 bases). The CDR3 has 16 amino acids. In germline, CDR1 is DFQATT, CDR2 SNEGSKA (reference sequence). Trimming left V 3 bases short and J 0 bases short, with 15 bases between. CDR3 sequence reads: CSARGPGGYSNQPQHF. The CDR3 DNA is TGCAGTGCTAGGGGACCGGGAGGTTATAGCAATCAGCCCCAGCATTTT.

The chain is built from TRBV2 and TRBJ1-2; TRBD1 agrees at 8 bases. V was clipped by 0 bases and J by 8 bases; unmatched bases: 8. The CDR3 sequence is 15 residues long. Germline V gene lookup returns CDR1 SNHLY and CDR2 FYNNEI. The CDR3 coding sequence is TGTGCCAGCAGTGAAGCGCTTGACAGGGGTGAAGGCTACACCTTC. Its protein is CASSEALDRGEGYTF. Drawing the rest from reference TRBV2 and TRBJ1-2, the complete variable domain is EPEVTQTPSHQVTQMGQEVILRCVPISNHLYFYWYRQILGQKVEFLVSFYNNEISEKSEIFDDQFSVERPDGSNFTLKIRSTKLEDSAMYFCASSEALDRGEGYTFGSGTRLTVV.

V usage is TRBV19 and J usage is TRBJ1-5, with D perhaps matching TRBD1 (5 bases). The CDR3 consists of 13 residues. The V gene's germline CDR1 is LNHDA and CDR2 SQIVND (reference sequence). The V end was cut by 9 bases, the J end by 1 base, with 10 bases between. CDR3 in amino acids: CASLGRSNQPQHF. CDR3 nucleotides: TGTGCCAGCTTGGGACGGAGCAATCAGCCCCAGCATTTT.

The chain recombines TRBV7-2 with TRBJ2-7, with D possibly matching TRBD1 (5 bases). Trimming left V 3 bases short and J 4 bases short, with 13 bases between. This CDR3 is 14 amino acids long. Germline V lookup: CDR1 SGHTA, CDR2 FQGNSA. Here the CDR3 reads CASSFVGREYEQYF. CDR3 bases: TGTGCCAGCAGCTTTGTAGGCAGGGAATACGAGCAGTACTTC.

The rearrangement joins TRBV6-2 or TRBV6-3 to TRBJ2-1; D gene ambiguous. V shed 5 bases and J shed 2 bases, with 16 bases lying between them. This CDR3 spans 16 amino acids. Germline V CDR1 and CDR2: MNHEY, SVGEGT. The CDR3 here is CASSTQTRQAYNEQFF. The CDR3 DNA is TGTGCCAGCAGTACCCAAACCCGTCAGGCCTACAATGAGCAGTTCTTC.

The chain is built from TRBV6-2 or TRBV6-3 and TRBJ1-2, with D maybe TRBD1 (5 bases). Deletions cut 5 bases from V and 4 bases from J, with 8 bases between. Germline CDR1 MNHEY, CDR2 SVGEGT. The CDR3 is made up of 12 amino acids. The CDR3 here is CASSGDSYGYTF. The CDR3 DNA is TGTGCCAGCAGTGGCGACAGCTATGGCTACACCTTC.

This clonotype was detected only once. Its ends do not fully match the called genes, so a read error is possible. The chain has TRBV2 and TRBJ2-7, with D perhaps assigned TRBD1 or TRBD2 (5 bases each). The CDR3 covers 11 residues. From germline, CDR1 is SNHLY and CDR2 FYNNEI. The CDR3 reads CASSEGWDHDF. For the CDR3, the DNA is TGTGCCAGCAGTGAAGGCTGGGACCACGACTTC.

The J gene is TRBJ2-7, the V gene TRBV6-2 or TRBV6-3, with 7 bases fitting TRBD1. CDR3 length: 15 residues. The V gene's germline CDR1 is MNHEY and CDR2 SVGEGT. The ends lost 6 bases at V and 2 bases at J; junction bases unmatched: 10. The CDR3 sequence: CASSRQTGLPYEQYF. DNA of the CDR3: TGTGCCAGCAGCCGGCAGACAGGGCTCCCCTACGAGCAGTACTTC.

The V and J genes are TRBV5-6 and TRBJ1-1; D is ambiguous. The CDR3 extends over 15 amino acids. The germline CDR1 and CDR2 sequences are SGHDT and YYEEEE. V gave up 3 bases and J gave up 8 bases, with 20 bases separating them. The CDR3 here is CASSSPTRLGGEAFF. For the CDR3, the DNA is TGTGCCAGCAGCTCGCCGACTCGGTTGGGAGGGGAAGCTTTCTTT.

The V call is TRBV6-1, the J call TRBJ2-6; a possible D gene is TRBD1 (6 bases). V lost 8 bases, J lost 1 base, and 12 bases lay in between. Germline lookup yields CDR1 MNHNS and CDR2 SASEGT. CDR3 length equals 15 residues. The CDR3 sequence is CASGQTGSGANVLTF. DNA for the CDR3: TGTGCCAGCGGACAAACAGGGTCTGGGGCCAACGTCCTGACTTTC.

This clonotype was found a few times. The chain employs TRBV20-1 and TRBJ1-1; 7 bases fit TRBD1. The CDR3 covers 14 residues. Per the germline V gene, CDR1 is DFQATT and CDR2 is SNEGSKA (reference sequence). J lost 1 base, V lost 5 bases, and 7 bases had no gene match. The CDR3 coding sequence is TGCAGTGCTGGCCCGGGACAGTCGAACACTGAAGCTTTCTTT. The encoded protein is CSAGPGQSNTEAFF.

The chain joins TRBV11-3 to TRBJ2-7; 9 nucleotides line up with TRBD1. V dropped 5 bases and J dropped 2; count of bases not matched to a gene: 7. Germline assignment: CDR1 SGHNT and CDR2 YENEEA. The CDR3 spans 15 residues. Here the CDR3 DNA reads TGTGCCAGCAGCCCCCAGCGGGACAGGGCCTACGAGCAGTACTTC. It encodes CASSPQRDRAYEQYF.

The CDR3 sequence is CASSLRWGTANTGELFF. The CDR3 bases are TGTGCCAGCAGCTTAAGGTGGGGGACAGCGAACACCGGGGAGCTGTTTTTT. This rearrangement joins TRBV7-8 to TRBJ2-2; TRBD1 agrees at 7 bases. J gave up 0 bases and V 2 bases, and 6 bases lay outside the gene matches. This CDR3 comprises 17 residues. The V gene's germline CDR1 is SGHVS and CDR2 FQNEAQ. The variable domain in full, completed from reference TRBV7-8 and TRBJ2-2, reads GAGVSQSPRYKVAKRGQDVALRCDPISGHVSLFWYQQALGQGPEFLTYFQNEAQLDKSGLPSDRFFAERPEGSVSTLKIQRTQQEDSAVYLCASSLRWGTANTGELFFGEGSRLTVL.

The table lists this clonotype with a few counts. This chain links TRBV20-1 with TRBJ1-4; TRBD1 matches at 9 bases. Germline assignment: CDR1 DFQATT and CDR2 SNEGSKA (reference sequence). The V gene end was trimmed by 3 bases and the J gene end by 7 bases; junction bases not matched to a gene: 3. The CDR3 runs to 13 residues. DNA of the CDR3: TGCAGTGCTAGCCGGGACAGGGCTGAAAAACTGTTTTTT. Its translation: CSASRDRAEKLFF.

V is TRBV10-1 and J is TRBJ1-1; D gene uncertain. This CDR3 comprises 13 residues. Trimming left V 1 base short and J 3 bases short, with 6 bases between. Germline values: CDR1 WNHNN, CDR2 SYGVQD (reference sequence). The DNA of the CDR3 is TGCGCCAGCAGTGAGTTGAGGGACACTGAAGCTTTCTTT. This translates into CASSELRDTEAFF.

V is TRBV20-1 and J is TRBJ2-7; TRBD1 aligns across 7 bases. Losses at the gene ends were 6 bases for V and 3 bases for J; bases not matched to a gene: 11. There are 14 residues in the CDR3. Germline V gives CDR1 DFQATT, CDR2 SNEGSKA (reference sequence). The CDR3 spells CSAQSQTGLYEQYF. CDR3 in DNA: TGCAGTGCCCAAAGCCAGACAGGGCTCTACGAGCAGTACTTC.

The CDR3, as DNA: TGTGCCAGCAGCTTAGGGTTAGGACAAGAGACCCAGTACTTC. Translated: CASSLGLGQETQYF. V gene TRBV7-7 combines with J gene TRBJ2-5; D call uncertain. Looked up from germline, CDR1 is SSHAT and CDR2 is FNYEAQ (reference sequence). Trimming stripped 1 base from V and 2 bases from J, with 8 bases between. This CDR3 spans 14 amino acids. Filled out from reference TRBV7-7 and TRBJ2-5, the complete variable domain reads GAGVSQSPRYKVTKRGQDVTLRCDPISSHATLYWYQQALGQGPEFLTYFNYEAQPDKSGLPSDRFSAERPEGSISTLTIQRTEQRDSAMYRCASSLGLGQETQYFGPGTRLLVL.

This rearrangement joins TRBV10-2 to TRBJ1-5; D gene ambiguous. Trimming shortened V by 5 bases and J by 4 bases, and 12 bases separated the two germline ends. The CDR3 is 14 amino acids. The germline V gene encodes CDR1 WSHSY and CDR2 SAAADI. The CDR3: CASSMGLLNQPQHF. The CDR3 DNA reads TGCGCCAGCAGTATGGGTCTCCTTAATCAGCCCCAGCATTTT.